A single sample gave rise to the 3 T cell receptor beta chains below, sequenced in a study of shared clonotypes between healthy human individuals. The protocol was immunoSEQ multiplex PCR, while the TCRdb copy is restricted to in-frame clones and leaves out a portion. The sample carries roughly 1,100,000 clones, about three quarters recorded once. Sequences were obtained from memory CD4+ T cells sorted from blood. Subset here: CD45RA-negative fraction. The source of these receptors is a man between 18 and 29 years old in good health.

The chain's CDR3 is CASSLGGQLRETQYF. CDR3 bases: TGTGCCAGCAGCTTAGGGGGACAGCTTCGGGAGACCCAGTACTTC. The chain uses TRBV7-2 and TRBJ2-5, with 7 bases identical to TRBD1. This CDR3 region has 15 residues. The germline CDR1 and CDR2 sequences are SGHTA and FQGNSA. Unmatched junction bases numbered 7, after V lost 1 base and J lost 5 bases. The complete variable domain, with remaining parts taken from reference TRBV7-2 and TRBJ2-5, reads GAGVSQSPSNKVTEKGKDVELRCDPISGHTALYWYRQSLGQGLEFLIYFQGNSAPDKSGLPSDRFSAERTGGSVSTLTIQRTQQEDSAVYLCASSLGGQLRETQYFGPGTRLLVL.

The V gene is TRBV6-1, the J gene TRBJ1-2, with a weak D call TRBD1 (5 bases). Looked up from germline, CDR1 is MNHNS and CDR2 is SASEGT. The CDR3 has 15 residues. V was trimmed by 5 bases and J by 0 bases, leaving 13 bases between them. The DNA of the CDR3 is TGTGCCAGCAGTCACTTCCGACAGACTAACTATGGCTACACCTTC. It yields the protein CASSHFRQTNYGYTF.

V is TRBV7-2 and J is TRBJ1-2, with D possibly TRBD1 on 6 matching bases. V was pared by 1 base and J by 6 bases, with 12 bases between. This CDR3 contains 14 residues. Germline V CDR1 and CDR2: SGHTA, FQGNSA. The CDR3 coding sequence is TGTGCCAGCAGCTTAGGAGGCAGGGGAAATGGCTACACCTTC. This translates into CASSLGGRGNGYTF.